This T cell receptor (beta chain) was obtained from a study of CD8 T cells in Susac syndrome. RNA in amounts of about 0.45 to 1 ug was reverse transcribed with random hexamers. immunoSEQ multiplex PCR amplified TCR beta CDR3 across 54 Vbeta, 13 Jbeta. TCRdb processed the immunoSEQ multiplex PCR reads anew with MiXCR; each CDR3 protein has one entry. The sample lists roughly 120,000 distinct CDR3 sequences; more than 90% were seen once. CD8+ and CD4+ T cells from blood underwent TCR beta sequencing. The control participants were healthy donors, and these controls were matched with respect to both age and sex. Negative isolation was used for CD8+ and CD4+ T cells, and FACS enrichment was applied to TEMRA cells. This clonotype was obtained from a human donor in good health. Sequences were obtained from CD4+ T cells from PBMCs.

CDR3 sequence reads: CASSFGGFYNEQFF. CDR3 coding DNA: TGTGCCAGCAGCTTCGGCGGCTTTTACAATGAGCAGTTCTTC. The chain has TRBV11-2 and TRBJ2-1, with D unclear. Trimming stripped 3 bases from V and 4 bases from J, with 10 bases between. The CDR3 consists of 14 residues. Germline loops: CDR1 SGHAT, CDR2 FQNNGV.